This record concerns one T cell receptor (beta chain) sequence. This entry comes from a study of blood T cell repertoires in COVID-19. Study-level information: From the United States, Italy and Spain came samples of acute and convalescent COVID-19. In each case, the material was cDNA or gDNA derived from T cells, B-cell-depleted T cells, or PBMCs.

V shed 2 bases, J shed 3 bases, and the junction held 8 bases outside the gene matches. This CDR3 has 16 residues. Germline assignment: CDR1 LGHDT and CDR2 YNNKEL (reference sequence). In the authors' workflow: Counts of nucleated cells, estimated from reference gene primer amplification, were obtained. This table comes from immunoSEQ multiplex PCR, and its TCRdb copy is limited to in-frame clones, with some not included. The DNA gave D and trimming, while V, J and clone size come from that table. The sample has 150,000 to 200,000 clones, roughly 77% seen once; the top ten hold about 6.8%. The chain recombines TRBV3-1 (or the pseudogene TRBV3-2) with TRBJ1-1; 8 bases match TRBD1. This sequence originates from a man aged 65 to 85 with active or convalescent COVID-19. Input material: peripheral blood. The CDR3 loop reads CASSQYTTGVHTEAFF. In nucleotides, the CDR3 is TGTGCCAGCAGCCAATACACGACAGGGGTCCACACTGAAGCTTTCTTT.